The 8 T cell receptor beta chains given below trace back to one sample, sequenced in a study of CD8 T cells in Susac syndrome. The RNA input was about 0.45 to 1 ug, and it was reverse transcribed with random hexamers. TCRdb fed the immunoSEQ multiplex PCR reads into MiXCR, producing one record per CDR3 protein. The profile shows some 120,000 distinct CDR3 sequences, 90% to 95% of them singletons. Input material: CD4+ T cells from PBMCs. Receptor source: a human donor with multiple sclerosis.

The chain recombines TRBV20-1 with TRBJ2-5; D might be TRBD2 (6 bases). Germline assignment: CDR1 DFQATT and CDR2 SNEGSKA (reference sequence). V shed 6 bases and J shed 5 bases, with 10 bases lying between them. CDR3 length: 11 amino acids. The CDR3 DNA reads as TGCAGTGCCGGAGGGAGGGAGACCCAGTACTTC. Encoded protein: CSAGGRETQYF.

This chain joins TRBV27 and TRBJ2-5; 11 nucleotides align to TRBD2. CDR1 and CDR2 from the germline V gene are MNHEY and SMNVEV (reference sequence). After removal of 5 bases from V and 5 bases from J, the junction contained 4 bases not matched to a gene. The CDR3 extends over 14 amino acids. The CDR3 coding sequence is TGTGCCAGCAGTGTGACTAGCGGGACTGAGACCCAGTACTTC. Amino acid sequence: CASSVTSGTETQYF.

V gene TRBV27 combines with J gene TRBJ1-1; 9 bases fit TRBD1. CDR1 and CDR2 from the germline V gene are MNHEY and SMNVEV (reference sequence). J lost 3 bases, V lost 3 bases, and 11 bases had no gene match. This CDR3 is built from 17 residues. The CDR3 nucleotides read TGTGCCAGCAGTTTCACAGGGGGCTTTGGGCTGCACACTGAAGCTTTCTTT. Translating it yields CASSFTGGFGLHTEAFF.

V and J are TRBV11-1 and TRBJ1-1; D uncertain. Germline CDR1 SGHAT, CDR2 FQDESV (reference sequence). V lost 4 bases, J lost 4 bases, and 16 bases lay in between. This CDR3 is built from 15 residues. Here the CDR3 DNA reads TGTGCCAGCAGCTCCGGGGTTGGAGTGACCACTGAAGCTTTCTTT. Its protein is CASSSGVGVTTEAFF.

The V call is TRBV20-1, the J call TRBJ2-5; 8 bases line up with TRBD2. V was clipped by 6 bases and J by 2 bases; unmatched bases: 5. CDR1 is DFQATT and CDR2 is SNEGSKA in the germline V gene (reference sequence). The CDR3 covers 13 residues. The CDR3 sequence: CSALLAEQETQYF. The CDR3, as DNA: TGCAGTGCCTTACTAGCGGAACAAGAGACCCAGTACTTC.

The J gene is TRBJ2-7, the V gene TRBV20-1; D gene uncertain. The germline V gene encodes CDR1 DFQATT and CDR2 SNEGSKA (reference sequence). The ends were cut back, 0 bases at V and 0 bases at J, with 6 bases in the middle. This CDR3 is 13 amino acids long. CDR3 coding DNA: TGCAGTGCTAGAGAGGGGTTCTCCTACGAGCAGTACTTC. Translated, it gives CSAREGFSYEQYF.

J is TRBJ1-5 and V is TRBV12-3 or TRBV12-4; TRBD1 aligns across 9 bases. V was pared by 5 bases and J by 2 bases, with 1 base of the junction left unmatched. The CDR3 contains 14 residues. CDR3 sequence: CASSRTGGNQPQHF. CDR3 sequence (DNA): TGTGCCAGCAGTCGGACAGGGGGCAATCAGCCCCAGCATTTT.

This sequence joins TRBV6-1 and TRBJ2-4, with TRBD1 matching 11 bases. Trimming at V came to 8 bases and at J to 10 bases, leaving 19 bases not matched to a gene. Germline lookup yields CDR1 MNHNS and CDR2 SASEGT. This CDR3 has 17 amino acids. The CDR3, as DNA: TGTGCCAGCTTTCCAGGACAGGGGGCCTTCCCGGGGGAAATTCAGTACTTC. Protein sequence: CASFPGQGAFPGEIQYF.